The text below deals with one TCR beta chain. Antigen: not known. This sample was included in a study of cytomegalovirus exposure and HLA in healthy donors. The wider study: Earlier results showed 90 million to 120 million unique TCR beta sequences derived from some 190 million T cells.

Study results and limitations: A later analysis linked a missense DCLRE1C variant to TCR beta V- and J-gene trimming.

The PCR made use of 60 Vbeta and 13 Jbeta primers. Using immunoSEQ multiplex PCR, the repertoire was profiled, and TCRdb retains in-frame clones only, with some absent. The profile shows around 200,000 clones, roughly 80% of them singletons. Germline CDR1 is ENHRY and CDR2 is SYGVKD. This CDR3 contains 13 residues. V was pared by 2 bases and J by 5 bases, with 9 bases between. The rearrangement uses TRBV10-3 and TRBJ2-5; the D gene is possibly TRBD2 (6 bases). This sequence was found in a middle-aged man in good health and CMV-seropositive. Source material: PBMCs. The CDR3 sequence is CAISEGGTETQYF. DNA of the CDR3: TGTGCCATCAGTGAGGGCGGGACGGAGACCCAGTACTTC.